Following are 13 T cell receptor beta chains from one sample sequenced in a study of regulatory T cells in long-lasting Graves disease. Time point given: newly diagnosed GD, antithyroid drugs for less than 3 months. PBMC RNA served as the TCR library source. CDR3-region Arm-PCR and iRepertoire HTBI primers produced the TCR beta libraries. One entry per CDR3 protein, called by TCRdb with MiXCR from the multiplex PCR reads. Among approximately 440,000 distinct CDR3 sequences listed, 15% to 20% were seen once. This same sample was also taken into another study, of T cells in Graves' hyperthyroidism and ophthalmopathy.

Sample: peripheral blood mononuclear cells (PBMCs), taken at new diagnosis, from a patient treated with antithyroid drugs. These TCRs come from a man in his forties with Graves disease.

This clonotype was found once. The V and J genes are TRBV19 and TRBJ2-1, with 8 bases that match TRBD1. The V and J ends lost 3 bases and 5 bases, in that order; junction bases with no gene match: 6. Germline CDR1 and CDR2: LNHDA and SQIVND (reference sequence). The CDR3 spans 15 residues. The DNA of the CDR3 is TGTGCCAGTAGTATCGGACAGGGTCGGAACAATGAGCAGTTCTTC. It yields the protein CASSIGQGRNNEQFF. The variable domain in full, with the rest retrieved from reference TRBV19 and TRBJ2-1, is DGGITQSPKYLFRKEGQNVTLSCEQNLNHDAMYWYRQDPGQGLRLIYYSQIVNDFQKGDIAEGYSVSREKKESFPLTVTSAQKNPTAFYLCASSIGQGRNNEQFFGPGTRLTVL.

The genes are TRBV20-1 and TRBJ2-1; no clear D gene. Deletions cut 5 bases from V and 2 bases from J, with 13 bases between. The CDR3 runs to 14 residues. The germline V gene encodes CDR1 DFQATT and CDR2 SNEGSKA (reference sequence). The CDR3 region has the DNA TGCAGTGCTCAGACTTCCCTCCCCTACAATGAGCAGTTCTTC. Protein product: CSAQTSLPYNEQFF.

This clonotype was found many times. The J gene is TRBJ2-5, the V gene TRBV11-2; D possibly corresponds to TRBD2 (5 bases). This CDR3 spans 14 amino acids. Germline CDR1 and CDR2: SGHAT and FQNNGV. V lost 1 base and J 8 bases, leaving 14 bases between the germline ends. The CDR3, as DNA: TGTGCCAGCAGCTTAGTATCCTTCGCGGGTACCCAGTACTTC. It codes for CASSLVSFAGTQYF. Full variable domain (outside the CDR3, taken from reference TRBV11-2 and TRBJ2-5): EAGVAQSPRYKIIEKRQSVAFWCNPISGHATLYWYQQILGQGPKLLIQFQNNGVVDDSQLPKDRFSAERLKGVDSTLKIQPAKLEDSAVYLCASSLVSFAGTQYFGPGTRLLVL.

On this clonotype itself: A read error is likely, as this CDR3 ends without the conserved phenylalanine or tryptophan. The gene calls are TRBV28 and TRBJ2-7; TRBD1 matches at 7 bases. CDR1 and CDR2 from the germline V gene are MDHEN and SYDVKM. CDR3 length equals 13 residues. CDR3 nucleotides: TGTACCAGCAGCCTGGGACAGACCTACGAGCAGTACCTC. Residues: CTSSLGQTYEQYL.

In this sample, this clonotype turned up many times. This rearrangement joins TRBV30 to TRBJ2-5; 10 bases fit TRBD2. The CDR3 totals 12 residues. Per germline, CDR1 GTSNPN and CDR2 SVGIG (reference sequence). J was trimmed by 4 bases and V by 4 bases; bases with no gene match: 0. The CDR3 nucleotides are TGTGCCTGGACTAGCGGGAGAGAGACCCAGTACTTC. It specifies CAWTSGRETQYF.

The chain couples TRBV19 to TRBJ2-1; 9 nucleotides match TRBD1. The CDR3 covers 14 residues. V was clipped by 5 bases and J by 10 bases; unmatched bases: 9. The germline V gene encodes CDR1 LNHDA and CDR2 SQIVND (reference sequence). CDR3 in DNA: TGTGCCAGTAGTCACCGGGACAGGGCAAGGGAGCAGTTCTTC. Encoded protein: CASSHRDRAREQFF.

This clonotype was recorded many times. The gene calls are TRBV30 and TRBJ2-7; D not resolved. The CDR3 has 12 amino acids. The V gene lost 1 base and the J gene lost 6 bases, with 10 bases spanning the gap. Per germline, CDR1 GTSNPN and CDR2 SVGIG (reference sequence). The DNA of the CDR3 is TGTGCCTGGAGTGCCGCCTTAACCGAGCAGTACTTC. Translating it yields CAWSAALTEQYF.

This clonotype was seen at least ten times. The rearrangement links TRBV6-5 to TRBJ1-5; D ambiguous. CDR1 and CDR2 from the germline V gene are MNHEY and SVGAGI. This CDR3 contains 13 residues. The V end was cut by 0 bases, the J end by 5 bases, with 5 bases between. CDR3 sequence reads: CASSYSSYQPQHF. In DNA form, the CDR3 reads TGTGCCAGCAGTTACTCCAGCTATCAGCCCCAGCATTTT.

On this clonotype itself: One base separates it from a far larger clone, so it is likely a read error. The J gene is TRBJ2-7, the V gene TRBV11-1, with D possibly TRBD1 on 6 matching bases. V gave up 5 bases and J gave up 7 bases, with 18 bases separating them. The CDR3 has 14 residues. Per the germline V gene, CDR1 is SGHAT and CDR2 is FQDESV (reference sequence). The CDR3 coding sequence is TGTGCCAGCAGCCGCAGGGGCGCAGACAATGAGCAGTACTTC. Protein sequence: CASSRRGADNEQYF.

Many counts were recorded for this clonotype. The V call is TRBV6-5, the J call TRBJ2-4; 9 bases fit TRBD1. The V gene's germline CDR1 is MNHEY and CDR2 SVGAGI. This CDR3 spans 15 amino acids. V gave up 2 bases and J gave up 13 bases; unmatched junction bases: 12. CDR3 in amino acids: CASSYGDRDRERQYF. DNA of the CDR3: TGTGCCAGCAGTTACGGAGATAGGGACAGGGAAAGGCAGTACTTC.

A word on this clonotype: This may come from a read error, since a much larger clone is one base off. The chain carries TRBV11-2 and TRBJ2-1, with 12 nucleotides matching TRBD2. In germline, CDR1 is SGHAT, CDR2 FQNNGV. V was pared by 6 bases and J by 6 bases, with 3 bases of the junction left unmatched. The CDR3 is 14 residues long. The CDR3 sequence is CASSKTSGGNEQFF. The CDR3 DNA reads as TGTGCCAGCAGTAAGACTAGCGGGGGCAATGAGCAGTTCTTC.

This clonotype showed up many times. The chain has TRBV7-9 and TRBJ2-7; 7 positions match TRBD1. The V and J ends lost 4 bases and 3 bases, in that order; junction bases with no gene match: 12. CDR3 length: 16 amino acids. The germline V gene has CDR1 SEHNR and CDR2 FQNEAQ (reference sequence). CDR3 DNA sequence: TGTGCCAGCAGCTCTCCAACCGGGACAGTTCACTACGAGCAGTACTTC. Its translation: CASSSPTGTVHYEQYF.

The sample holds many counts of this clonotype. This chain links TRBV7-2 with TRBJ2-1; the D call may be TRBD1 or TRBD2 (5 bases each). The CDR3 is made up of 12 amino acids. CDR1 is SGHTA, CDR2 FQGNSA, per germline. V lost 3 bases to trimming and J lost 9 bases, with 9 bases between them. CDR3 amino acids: CASSFWGFEQFF. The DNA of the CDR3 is TGTGCCAGCAGCTTTTGGGGGTTTGAGCAGTTCTTC.